This T cell receptor (beta chain) was sequenced in a study of beta chain features in type 1 diabetes. Sequenced material consisted of expressed TCRB transcripts (all of the isolated RNA was reverse transcribed). The table came from immunoSEQ multiplex PCR; TCRdb's copy has only in-frame clones and leaves some out. The sample shows 350,000 to 450,000 clones, around 16% of them seen only once. Purities over 95% were achieved in all sorted populations. General study findings and limits: Insertions were fewer and deletions more numerous at VDJ junctions in type 1 diabetes patients. The naive, central memory and Treg TCRB repertoires of patients appeared to be more similar to one another than those of healthy donors. TCRB CDR3 length was moderately but significantly reduced in all four CD4+ subsets of Type 1 diabetes patients.

From germline, CDR1 is MGHDK and CDR2 SYGVNS. V trimming: 5 bases; J trimming: 4 bases; junction bases outside the gene matches: 2. The CDR3 extends over 12 amino acids. There are a few counts of this clone. Its antigen is still unknown. The sequence derives from a woman under 30 in good health. The specimen sequenced was naive CD4+ T cells from blood. The chain is built from TRBV25-1 and TRBJ2-7, with 7 positions matching TRBD2. CDR3 DNA sequence: TGTGCCAGCAGTAATAGCGGGTACGAGCAGTACTTC. Translated: CASSNSGYEQYF.